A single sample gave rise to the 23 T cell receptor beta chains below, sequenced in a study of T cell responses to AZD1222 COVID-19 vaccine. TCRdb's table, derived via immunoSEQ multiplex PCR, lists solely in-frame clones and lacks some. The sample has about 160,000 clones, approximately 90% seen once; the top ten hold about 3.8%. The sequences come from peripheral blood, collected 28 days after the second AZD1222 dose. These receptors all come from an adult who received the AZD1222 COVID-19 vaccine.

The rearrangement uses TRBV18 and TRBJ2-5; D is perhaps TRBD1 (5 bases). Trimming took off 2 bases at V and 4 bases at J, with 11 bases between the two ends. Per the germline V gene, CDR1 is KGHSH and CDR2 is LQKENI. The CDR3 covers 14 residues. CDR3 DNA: TGTGCCAGCTCACCAATGCAGGGCAGAGAGACCCAGTACTTC. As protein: CASSPMQGRETQYF. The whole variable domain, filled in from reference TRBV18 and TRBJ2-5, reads NAGVMQNPRHLVRRRGQEARLRCSPMKGHSHVYWYRQLPEEGLKFMVYLQKENIIDESGMPKERFSAEFPKEGPSILRIQQVVRGDSAAYFCASSPMQGRETQYFGPGTRLLVL.

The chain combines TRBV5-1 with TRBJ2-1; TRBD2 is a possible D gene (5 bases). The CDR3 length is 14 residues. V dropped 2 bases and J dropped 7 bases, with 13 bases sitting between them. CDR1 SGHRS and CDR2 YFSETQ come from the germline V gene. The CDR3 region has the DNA TGCGCCAGCAGCTTTAGGTCAGGCGGGAATGAGCAGTTCTTC. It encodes CASSFRSGGNEQFF.

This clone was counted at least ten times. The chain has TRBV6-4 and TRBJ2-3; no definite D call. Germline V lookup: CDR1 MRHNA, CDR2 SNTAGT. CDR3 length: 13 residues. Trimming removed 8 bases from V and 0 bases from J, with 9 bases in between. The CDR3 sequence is CASAETSTDTQYF. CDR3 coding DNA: TGTGCCAGCGCGGAGACTAGCACAGATACGCAGTATTTT.

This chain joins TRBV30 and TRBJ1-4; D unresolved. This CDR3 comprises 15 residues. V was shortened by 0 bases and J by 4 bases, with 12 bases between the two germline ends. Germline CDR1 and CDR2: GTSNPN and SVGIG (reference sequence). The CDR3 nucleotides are TGTGCCTGGAGTGTATCGCAGGCCGGTAATGAAAAACTGTTTTTT. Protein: CAWSVSQAGNEKLFF.

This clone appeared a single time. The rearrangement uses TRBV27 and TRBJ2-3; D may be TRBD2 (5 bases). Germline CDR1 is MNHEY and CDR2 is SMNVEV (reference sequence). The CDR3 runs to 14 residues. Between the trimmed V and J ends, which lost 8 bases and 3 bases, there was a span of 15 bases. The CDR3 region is CASGRGGSTDTQYF. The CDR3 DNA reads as TGTGCCAGCGGGAGAGGAGGATCGACAGATACGCAGTATTTT.

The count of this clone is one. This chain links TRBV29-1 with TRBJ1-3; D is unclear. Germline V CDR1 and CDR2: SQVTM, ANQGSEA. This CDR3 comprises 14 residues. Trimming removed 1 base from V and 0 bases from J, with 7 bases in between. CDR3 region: CSVEGRDSGNTIYF. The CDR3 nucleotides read TGCAGCGTTGAAGGACGAGACTCTGGAAACACCATATATTTT.

CDR3 nucleotide sequence: TGTGCCAGCAGCCCCCCTGGAGGGGGGCGGACAGATACGCAGTATTTT. Its protein is CASSPPGGGRTDTQYF. V is TRBV5-4 and J is TRBJ2-3, with D perhaps given as TRBD1 or TRBD2 (6 bases each). Germline loops: CDR1 SGHNT, CDR2 YYREEE (reference sequence). The ends were cut back, 4 bases at V and 3 bases at J, with 18 bases in the middle. This CDR3 is 16 amino acids long.

CDR3 DNA: TGTGCCACCGCCCCTTGGGACAGCTATGGCTACACCTTC. Translated: CATAPWDSYGYTF. The rearrangement links TRBV25-1 to TRBJ1-2; 7 bases fit TRBD1. This CDR3 is 13 amino acids long. With 10 bases clipped from V and 4 bases from J, the junction kept 9 bases outside the gene matches. The germline CDR1 and CDR2 sequences are MGHDK and SYGVNS.

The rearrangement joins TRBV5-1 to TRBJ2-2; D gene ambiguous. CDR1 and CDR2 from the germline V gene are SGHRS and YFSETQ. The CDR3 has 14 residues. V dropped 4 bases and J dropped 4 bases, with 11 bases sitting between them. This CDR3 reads CASSPKTGTGELFF. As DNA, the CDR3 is TGCGCCAGCAGCCCGAAGACTGGCACCGGGGAGCTGTTTTTT.

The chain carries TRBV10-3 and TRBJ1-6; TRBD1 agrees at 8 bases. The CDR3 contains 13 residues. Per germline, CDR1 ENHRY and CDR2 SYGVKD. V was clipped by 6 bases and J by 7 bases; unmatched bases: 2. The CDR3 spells CAIRDRENSPLHF. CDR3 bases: TGTGCCATCAGGGACAGGGAGAATTCACCCCTCCACTTT.

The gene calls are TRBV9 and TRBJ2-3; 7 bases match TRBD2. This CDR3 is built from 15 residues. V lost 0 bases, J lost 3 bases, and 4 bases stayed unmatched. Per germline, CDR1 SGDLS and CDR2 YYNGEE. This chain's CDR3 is CASSVGSSGTDTQYF. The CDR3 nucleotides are TGTGCCAGCAGCGTAGGATCTAGCGGTACAGATACGCAGTATTTT.

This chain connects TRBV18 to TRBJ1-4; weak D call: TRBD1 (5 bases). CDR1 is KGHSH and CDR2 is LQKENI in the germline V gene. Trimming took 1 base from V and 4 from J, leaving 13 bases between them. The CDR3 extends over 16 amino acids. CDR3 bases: TGTGCCAGCTCACCACTTCCTGGGGCCCTTAATGAAAAACTGTTTTTT. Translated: CASSPLPGALNEKLFF.

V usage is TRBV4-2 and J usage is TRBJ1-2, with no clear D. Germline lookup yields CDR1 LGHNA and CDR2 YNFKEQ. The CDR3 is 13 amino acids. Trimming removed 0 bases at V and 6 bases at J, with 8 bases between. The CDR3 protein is CASSQEDGDGYTF. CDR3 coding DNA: TGTGCCAGCAGCCAAGAAGACGGGGATGGCTACACCTTC.

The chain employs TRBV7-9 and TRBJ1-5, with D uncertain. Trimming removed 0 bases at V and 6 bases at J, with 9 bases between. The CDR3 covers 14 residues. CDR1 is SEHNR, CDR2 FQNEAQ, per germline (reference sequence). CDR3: CASSLASAGQPQHF. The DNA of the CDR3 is TGTGCCAGCAGCTTAGCGTCGGCGGGTCAGCCCCAGCATTTT.

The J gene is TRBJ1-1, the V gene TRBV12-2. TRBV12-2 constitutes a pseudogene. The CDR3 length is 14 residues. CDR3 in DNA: TGTGCAAGTCGCTCTCGCATGGGGGTCACTGAAGCTTTCTTT. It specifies CASRSRMGVTEAFF.

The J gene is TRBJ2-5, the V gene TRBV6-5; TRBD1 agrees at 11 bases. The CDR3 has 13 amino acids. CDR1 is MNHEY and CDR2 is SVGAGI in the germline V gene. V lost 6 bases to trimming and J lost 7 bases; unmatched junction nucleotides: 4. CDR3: CASRLGTGGTQYF. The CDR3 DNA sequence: TGTGCCAGCAGACTTGGGACAGGGGGGACCCAGTACTTC.

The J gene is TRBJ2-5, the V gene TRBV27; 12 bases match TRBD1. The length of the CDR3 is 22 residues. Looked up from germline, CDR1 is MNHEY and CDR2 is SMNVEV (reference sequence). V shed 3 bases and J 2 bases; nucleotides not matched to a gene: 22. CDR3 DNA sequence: TGTGCCAGCAGTTTTAGGTTGACGAAGCCCGGGACAGGGGGCGCGGGGCAAGAGACCCAGTACTTC. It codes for CASSFRLTKPGTGGAGQETQYF.

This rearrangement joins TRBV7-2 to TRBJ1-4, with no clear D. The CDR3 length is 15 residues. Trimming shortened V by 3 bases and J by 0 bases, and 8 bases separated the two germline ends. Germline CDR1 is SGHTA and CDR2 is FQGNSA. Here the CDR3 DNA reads TGTGCCAGCAGCTTCACGTCCGCAACTAATGAAAAACTGTTTTTT. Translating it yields CASSFTSATNEKLFF.

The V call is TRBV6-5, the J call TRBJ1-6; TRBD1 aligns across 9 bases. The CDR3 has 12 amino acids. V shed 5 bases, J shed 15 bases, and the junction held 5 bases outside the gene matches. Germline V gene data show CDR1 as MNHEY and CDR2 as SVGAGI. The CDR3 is CASSMTGGGLHF. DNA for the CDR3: TGTGCCAGCAGTATGACAGGGGGAGGCCTCCACTTT.

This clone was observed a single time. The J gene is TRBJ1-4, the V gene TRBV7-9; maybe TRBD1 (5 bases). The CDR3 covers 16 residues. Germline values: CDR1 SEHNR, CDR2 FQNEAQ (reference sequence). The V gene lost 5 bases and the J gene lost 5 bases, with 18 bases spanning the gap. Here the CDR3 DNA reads TGTGCCAGCAGCCGGGAGGGTGAGGAGGGGAATGAAAAACTGTTTTTT. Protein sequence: CASSREGEEGNEKLFF.

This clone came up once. The CDR3 DNA is TGCGCCAGCAGCCAAAGCGGGGGGACGGGGTACAATGAGCAGTTCTTC. It is translated as CASSQSGGTGYNEQFF. The chain employs TRBV4-3 and TRBJ2-1; TRBD2 matches 9 bases. V gave up 2 bases and J gave up 4 bases; unmatched junction bases: 6. The germline CDR1 and CDR2 sequences are LGHNA and YSLEER. This CDR3 contains 16 residues.

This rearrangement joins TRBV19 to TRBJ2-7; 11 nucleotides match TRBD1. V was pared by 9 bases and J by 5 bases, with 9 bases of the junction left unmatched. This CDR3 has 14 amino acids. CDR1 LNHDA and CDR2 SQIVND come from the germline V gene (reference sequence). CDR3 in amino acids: CASDLGQGGHEQYF. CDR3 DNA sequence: TGTGCCAGCGACCTGGGACAGGGGGGCCACGAGCAGTACTTC.

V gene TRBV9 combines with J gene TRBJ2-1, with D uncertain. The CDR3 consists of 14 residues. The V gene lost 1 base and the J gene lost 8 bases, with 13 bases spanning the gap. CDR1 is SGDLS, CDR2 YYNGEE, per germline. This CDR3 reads CASSVLDKHYEQFF. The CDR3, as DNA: TGTGCCAGCAGCGTACTAGACAAGCACTATGAGCAGTTCTTC.